The clone carrying this T cell receptor beta chain was counted a few times. V lost 3 bases and J lost 3, with 12 bases in between. This CDR3 comprises 14 residues. A single record per CDR3 protein comes from TCRdb applying MiXCR to the RT-PCR reads. The table shows about 700,000 distinct CDR3 sequences, with 12% to 15% occurring only once. The sequence derives from a female donor in good health, serving as a healthy control. Sequencing was carried out using memory CD4+ T cells from blood. This chain uses TRBV12-3 or TRBV12-4 with TRBJ2-7; D possibly corresponds to TRBD1 (6 bases). The CDR3 loop reads CASSFRGKGYEQYF. In DNA form, the CDR3 reads TGTGCCAGCAGTTTTAGGGGGAAGGGCTACGAGCAGTACTTC.